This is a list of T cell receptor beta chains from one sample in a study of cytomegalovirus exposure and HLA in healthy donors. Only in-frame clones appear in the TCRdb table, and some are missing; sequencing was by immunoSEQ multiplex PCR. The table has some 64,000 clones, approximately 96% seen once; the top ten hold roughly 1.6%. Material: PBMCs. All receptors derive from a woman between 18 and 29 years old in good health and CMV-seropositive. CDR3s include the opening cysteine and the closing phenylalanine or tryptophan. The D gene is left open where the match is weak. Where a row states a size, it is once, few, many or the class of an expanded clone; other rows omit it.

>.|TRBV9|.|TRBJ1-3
CASSAGGSGNTIYF
TGTGCCAGCAGCGCAGGAGGCTCTGGAAACACCATATATTTT
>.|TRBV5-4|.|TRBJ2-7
CASSLRGEQYF
TGTGCCAGCAGCTTGAGGGGCGAGCAGTACTTC
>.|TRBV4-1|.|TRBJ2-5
CASSRGMLAHEETQYF
TGCGCCAGCAGCCGAGGAATGTTAGCGCATGAAGAGACCCAGTACTTC
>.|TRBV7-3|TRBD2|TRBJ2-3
CASSSPLLTSGRPGDTQYF
TGTGCCAGCAGCTCACCCCTACTGACTAGCGGGAGGCCTGGGGATACGCAGTATTTT
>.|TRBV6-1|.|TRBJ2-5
CATTLAPRETQYF
TGTGCCACGACTCTAGCGCCACGAGAGACCCAGTACTTC
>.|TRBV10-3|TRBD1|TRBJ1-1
CAINRGDTEAFF
TGTGCCATCAACAGGGGTGACACTGAAGCTTTCTTT
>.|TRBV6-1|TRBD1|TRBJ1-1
CASSALPGQGDTEAFF
TGTGCCAGCAGTGCACTCCCGGGACAGGGAGACACTGAAGCTTTCTTT
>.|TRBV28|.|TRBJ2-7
CASSASGEQYF
TGTGCCAGCAGTGCCAGCGGCGAGCAGTACTTC
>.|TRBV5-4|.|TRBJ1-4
CASSPTVVDEKLFF
TGTGCCAGCAGCCCGACAGTTGTGGATGAAAAACTGTTTTTT
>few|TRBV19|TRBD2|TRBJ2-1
CASSRAGDGSYNEQFF
TGTGCCAGTAGTCGAGCGGGAGACGGCTCCTACAATGAGCAGTTCTTC
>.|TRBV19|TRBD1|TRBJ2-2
CASSIRDRVAGELFF
TGTGCCAGTAGTATCCGGGACAGGGTGGCCGGGGAGCTGTTTTTT
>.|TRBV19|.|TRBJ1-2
CASSIESWSYGYTF
TGTGCCAGTAGTATAGAGAGTTGGTCCTATGGCTACACCTTC
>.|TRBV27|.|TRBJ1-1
CASSSTAGSEAFF
TGTGCCAGCAGTTCTACAGCGGGCTCTGAAGCTTTCTTT
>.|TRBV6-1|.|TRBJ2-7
CASSETVTYEQYF
TGTGCCAGCAGTGAGACAGTAACCTACGAGCAGTACTTC
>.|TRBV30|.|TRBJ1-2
CAWSVNRGYTF
TGTGCCTGGAGTGTAAACCGGGGCTACACCTTC
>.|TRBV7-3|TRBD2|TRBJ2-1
CASSFLPSGRAGVEQFF
TGTGCCAGCAGCTTCCTTCCCAGCGGGAGGGCCGGGGTTGAGCAGTTCTTC
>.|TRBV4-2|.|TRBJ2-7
CASSQDDAGESYEQYF
TGTGCCAGCAGCCAAGATGACGCAGGGGAATCCTACGAGCAGTACTTC
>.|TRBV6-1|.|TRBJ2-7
CASSEMGHEQYF
TGTGCCAGCAGTGAAATGGGGCACGAGCAGTACTTC
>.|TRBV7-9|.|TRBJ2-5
CASSQTGGQETQYF
TGTGCCAGCTCCCAGACCGGGGGCCAAGAGACCCAGTACTTC
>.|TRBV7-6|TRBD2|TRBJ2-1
CASSSGLAGGRVEQFF
TGTGCCAGCAGCTCAGGACTAGCGGGAGGAAGGGTTGAGCAGTTCTTC
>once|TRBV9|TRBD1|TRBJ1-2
CASRGDRGDYGYTF
TGTGCCAGCAGGGGGGACAGGGGGGACTATGGCTACACCTTC
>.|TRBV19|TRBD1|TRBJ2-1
CASESRGHGEQFF
TGTGCCAGTGAGAGCAGGGGGCATGGTGAGCAGTTCTTC
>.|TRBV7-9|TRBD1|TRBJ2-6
CASSSRDRVRGANVLTF
TGTGCCAGCAGCAGCCGGGACAGGGTTCGTGGGGCCAACGTCCTGACTTTC
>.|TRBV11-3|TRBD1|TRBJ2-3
CASSLRGQGADTQYF
TGTGCCAGCAGCTTAAGGGGCCAGGGGGCAGATACGCAGTATTTT
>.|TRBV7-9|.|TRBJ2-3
CASSQRAWDTGTDTQYF
TGTGCCAGCAGCCAGCGCGCCTGGGACACCGGCACAGATACGCAGTATTTT
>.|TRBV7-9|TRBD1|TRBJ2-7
CASINGTAVPYEQYF
TGTGCCAGCATCAATGGGACAGCTGTTCCCTACGAGCAGTACTTC
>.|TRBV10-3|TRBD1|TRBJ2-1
CATRTGSYNEQFF
TGTGCCACCCGGACAGGCTCCTACAATGAGCAGTTCTTC
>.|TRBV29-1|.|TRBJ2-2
CSVQTGLGSTGELFF
TGCAGCGTCCAGACAGGCCTTGGGAGCACCGGGGAGCTGTTTTTT
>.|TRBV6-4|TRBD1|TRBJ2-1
CASSDRTGSYNEQFF
TGTGCCAGCAGTGATCGGACAGGATCCTACAATGAGCAGTTCTTC
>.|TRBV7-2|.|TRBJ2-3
CASSLKGAEDTQYF
TGTGCCAGCAGCTTAAAAGGGGCGGAAGATACGCAGTATTTT
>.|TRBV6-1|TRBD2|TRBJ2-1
CASSGLATYNEQFF
TGTGCCAGCAGTGGACTAGCGACGTACAATGAGCAGTTCTTC
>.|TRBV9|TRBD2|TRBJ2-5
CASSVIWRGYQETQYF
TGTGCCAGCAGCGTAATCTGGCGGGGGTACCAAGAGACCCAGTACTTC
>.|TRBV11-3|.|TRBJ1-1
CASSTPGTEAFF
TGTGCCAGCAGCACCCCCGGGACAGAAGCTTTCTTT
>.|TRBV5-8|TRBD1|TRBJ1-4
CASSLGQGAGEKLFF
TGTGCCAGCAGCTTGGGACAGGGGGCCGGTGAAAAACTGTTTTTT
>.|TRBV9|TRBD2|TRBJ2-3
CASSALAGGPDTQYF
TGTGCCAGCAGCGCCCTAGCGGGAGGGCCAGATACGCAGTATTTT
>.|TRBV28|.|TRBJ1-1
CASSFTGNAEAFF
TGTGCCAGCAGTTTCACGGGGAACGCTGAAGCTTTCTTT
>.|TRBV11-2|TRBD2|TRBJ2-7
CASSLSSGRPYEQYF
TGTGCCAGCAGCTTATCTAGCGGGCGTCCCTACGAGCAGTACTTC
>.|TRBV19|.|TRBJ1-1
CASRGKGGRGTEAFF
TGTGCCAGTAGGGGAAAAGGGGGTCGTGGGACTGAAGCTTTCTTT
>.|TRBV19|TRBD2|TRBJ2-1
CASSMGAGGYNEQFF
TGTGCCAGTAGTATGGGAGCGGGAGGTTACAATGAGCAGTTCTTC
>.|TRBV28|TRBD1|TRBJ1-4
CASSGGQGRNEKLFF
TGTGCCAGCAGTGGGGGACAGGGGAGAAATGAAAAACTGTTTTTT
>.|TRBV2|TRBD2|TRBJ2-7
CASPGLAGDEQYF
TGTGCCAGCCCCGGACTAGCGGGAGACGAGCAGTACTTC
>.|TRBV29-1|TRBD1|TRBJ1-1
CSVRTGMNTEAFF
TGCAGCGTCCGGACAGGGATGAACACTGAAGCTTTCTTT
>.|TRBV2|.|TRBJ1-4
CASSRQLNEKLFF
TGTGCCAGCAGCAGGCAGCTTAATGAAAAACTGTTTTTT
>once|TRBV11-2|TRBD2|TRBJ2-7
CASKTSGDHEQYF
TGTGCCAGCAAAACTAGCGGGGACCACGAGCAGTACTTC